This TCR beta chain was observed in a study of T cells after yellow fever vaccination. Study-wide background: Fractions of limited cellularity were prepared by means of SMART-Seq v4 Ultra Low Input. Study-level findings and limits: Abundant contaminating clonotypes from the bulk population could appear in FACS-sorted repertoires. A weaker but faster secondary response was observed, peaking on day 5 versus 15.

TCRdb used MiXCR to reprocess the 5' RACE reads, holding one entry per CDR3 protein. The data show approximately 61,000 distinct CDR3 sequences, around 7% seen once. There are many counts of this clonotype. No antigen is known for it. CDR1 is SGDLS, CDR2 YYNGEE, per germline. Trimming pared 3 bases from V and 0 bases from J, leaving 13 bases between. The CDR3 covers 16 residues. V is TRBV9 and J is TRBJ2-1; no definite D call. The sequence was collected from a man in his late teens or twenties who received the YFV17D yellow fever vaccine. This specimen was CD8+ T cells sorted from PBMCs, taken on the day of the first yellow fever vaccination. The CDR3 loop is CASSDGPSGSYNEQFF. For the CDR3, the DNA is TGTGCCAGCAGCGACGGGCCGTCCGGCTCCTACAATGAGCAGTTCTTC.